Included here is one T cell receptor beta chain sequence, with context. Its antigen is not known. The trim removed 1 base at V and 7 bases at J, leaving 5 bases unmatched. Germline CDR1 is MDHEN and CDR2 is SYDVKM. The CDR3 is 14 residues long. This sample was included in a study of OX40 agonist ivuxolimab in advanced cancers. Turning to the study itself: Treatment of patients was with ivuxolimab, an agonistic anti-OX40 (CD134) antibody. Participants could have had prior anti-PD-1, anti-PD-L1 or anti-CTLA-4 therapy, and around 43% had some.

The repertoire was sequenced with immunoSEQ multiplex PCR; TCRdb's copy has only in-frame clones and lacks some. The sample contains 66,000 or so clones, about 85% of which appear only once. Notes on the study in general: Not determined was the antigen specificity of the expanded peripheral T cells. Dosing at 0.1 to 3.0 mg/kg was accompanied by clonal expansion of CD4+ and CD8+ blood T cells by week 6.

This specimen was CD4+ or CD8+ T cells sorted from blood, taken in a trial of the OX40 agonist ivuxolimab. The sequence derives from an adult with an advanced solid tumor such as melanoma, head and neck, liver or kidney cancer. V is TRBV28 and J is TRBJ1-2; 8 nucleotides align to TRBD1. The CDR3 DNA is TGTGCCAGCAGTTTATTAATGGGACAGGCTGGCTACACCTTC. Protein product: CASSLLMGQAGYTF.